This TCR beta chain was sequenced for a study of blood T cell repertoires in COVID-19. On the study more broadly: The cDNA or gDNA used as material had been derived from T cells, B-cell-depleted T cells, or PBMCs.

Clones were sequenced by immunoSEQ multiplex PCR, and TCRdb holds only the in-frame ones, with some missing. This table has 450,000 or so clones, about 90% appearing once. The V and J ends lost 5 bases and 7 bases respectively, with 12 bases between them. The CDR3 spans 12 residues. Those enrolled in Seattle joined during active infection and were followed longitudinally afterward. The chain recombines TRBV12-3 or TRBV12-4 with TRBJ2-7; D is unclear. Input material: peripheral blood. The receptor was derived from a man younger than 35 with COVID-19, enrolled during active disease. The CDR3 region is CASSAINVEQYF. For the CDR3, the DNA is TGTGCCAGCAGTGCTATTAACGTGGAGCAGTACTTC.